This T cell receptor beta chain was sequenced in a study of cytomegalovirus exposure and HLA in healthy donors. Across the whole study: Early released data had tens of millions of unique TCRs, all coming from HLA-typed donors. Falling in the Caucasian-associated ancestry cluster were 80% to 85% of 300 to 500 genotyped donors. Study results and caveats: Among TCR beta chains, those listed as cytomegalovirus-associated numbered roughly 150.

The table lists this clone with a count of one. Its antigen remains unidentified. The V gene's germline CDR1 is SNHLY and CDR2 FYNNEI. This CDR3 is 13 amino acids long. The V and J ends lost 8 bases and 8 bases, in that order; junction bases with no gene match: 10. Use of 60 Vbeta and 13 Jbeta primers characterized the PCR. The table came from immunoSEQ multiplex PCR; TCRdb's copy has only in-frame clones and leaves some out. In the table there are 310,000 or so clones, roughly 89% of which are singletons. The specimen sequenced was PBMCs. The rearrangement uses TRBV2 and TRBJ1-2; TRBD1 agrees at 8 bases. This receptor was obtained from a woman aged 18 to 35 in good health and CMV-seronegative. CDR3 sequence reads: CASYITDREGYTF. CDR3 bases: TGTGCCAGCTATATCACGGACAGGGAGGGCTACACCTTC.